The present TCR beta chain was sequenced within a study of blood T cell repertoires in COVID-19. Germline CDR1 and CDR2: KGHSH and LQKENI. The CDR3 runs to 16 residues. The V gene lost 3 bases and the J gene lost 8 bases, with 20 bases spanning the gap. This clone occurred a few times. In the original workflow: The assay estimated nucleated cells by amplifying reference gene primers. Clones were sequenced by immunoSEQ multiplex PCR, and TCRdb holds only the in-frame ones, with some missing. V and J calls and clone size are as listed in that table; D and trimming were resolved from the DNA. In the table there are some 150,000 clones, around 82% of which are singletons.

The specimen sequenced was peripheral blood. This TCR derives from a woman aged 50 to 65 with acute or convalescent COVID-19. The V and J genes are TRBV18 and TRBJ1-5; perhaps TRBD1 as D (5 bases). The CDR3 loop is CASSPNTPQGLEPQHF. The CDR3 bases are TGTGCCAGCTCACCCAATACTCCTCAGGGTTTGGAGCCCCAGCATTTT.